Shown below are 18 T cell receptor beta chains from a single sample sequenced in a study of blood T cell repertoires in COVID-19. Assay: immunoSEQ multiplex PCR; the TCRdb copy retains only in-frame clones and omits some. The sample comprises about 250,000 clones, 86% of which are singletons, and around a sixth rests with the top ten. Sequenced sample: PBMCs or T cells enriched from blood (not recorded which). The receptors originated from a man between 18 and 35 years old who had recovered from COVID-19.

The CDR3 reads CASSFGTDPYSNQPQHF. The CDR3 DNA reads as TGTGCCAGCAGCTTCGGGACAGACCCTTATAGCAATCAGCCCCAGCATTTT. The chain combines TRBV5-8 with TRBJ1-5, with TRBD1 matching 7 bases. V dropped 2 bases and J dropped 0; count of bases not matched to a gene: 8. From germline, CDR1 is SGHTS and CDR2 YDEGEE. This CDR3 has 17 residues.

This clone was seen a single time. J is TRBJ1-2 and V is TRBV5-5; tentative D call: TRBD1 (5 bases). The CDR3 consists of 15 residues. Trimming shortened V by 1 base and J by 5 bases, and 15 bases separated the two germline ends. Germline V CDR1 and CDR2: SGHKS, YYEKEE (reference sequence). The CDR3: CASSLWWKGEYGYTF. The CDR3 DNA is TGTGCCAGCAGCTTGTGGTGGAAAGGGGAATATGGCTACACCTTC. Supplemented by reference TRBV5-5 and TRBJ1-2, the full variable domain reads DAGVTQSPTHLIKTRGQQVTLRCSPISGHKSVSWYQQVLGQGPQFIFQYYEKEERGRGNFPDRFSARQFPNYSSELNVNALLLGDSALYLCASSLWWKGEYGYTFGSGTRLTVV.

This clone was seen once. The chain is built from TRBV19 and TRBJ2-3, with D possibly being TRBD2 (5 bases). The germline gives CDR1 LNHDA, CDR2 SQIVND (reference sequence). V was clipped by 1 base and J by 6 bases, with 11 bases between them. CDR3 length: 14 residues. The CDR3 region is CASSIGHGGDTQYF. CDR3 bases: TGTGCCAGTAGTATAGGGCACGGCGGGGATACGCAGTATTTT.

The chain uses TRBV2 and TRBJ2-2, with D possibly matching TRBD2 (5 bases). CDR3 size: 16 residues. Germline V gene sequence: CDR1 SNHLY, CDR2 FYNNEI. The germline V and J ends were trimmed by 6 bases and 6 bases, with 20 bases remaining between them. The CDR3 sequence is CASSAGFATSSGELFF. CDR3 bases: TGTGCCAGCAGCGCGGGCTTTGCCACCTCCTCCGGGGAGCTGTTTTTT.

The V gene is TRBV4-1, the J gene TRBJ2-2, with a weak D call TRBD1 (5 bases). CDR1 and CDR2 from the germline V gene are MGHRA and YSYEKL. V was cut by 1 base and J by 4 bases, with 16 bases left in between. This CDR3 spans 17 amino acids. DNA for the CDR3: TGCGCCAGCAGCCAAGGGGTAGGGGCGCGGCCCACCGGGGAGCTGTTTTTT. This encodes CASSQGVGARPTGELFF.

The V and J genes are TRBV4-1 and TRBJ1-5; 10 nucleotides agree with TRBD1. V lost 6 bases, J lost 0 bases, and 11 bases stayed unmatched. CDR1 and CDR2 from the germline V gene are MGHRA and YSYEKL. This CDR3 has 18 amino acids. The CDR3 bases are TGCGCCAGCAGGGTTAGCCCCGGGACAGGGGATAGCAATCAGCCCCAGCATTTT. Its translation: CASRVSPGTGDSNQPQHF.

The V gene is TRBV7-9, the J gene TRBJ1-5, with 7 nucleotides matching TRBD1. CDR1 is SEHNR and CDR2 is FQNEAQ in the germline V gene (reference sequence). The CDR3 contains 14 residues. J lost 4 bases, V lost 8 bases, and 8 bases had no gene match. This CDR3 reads CASAQTGFNQPQHF. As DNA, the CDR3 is TGTGCCAGCGCACAGACAGGGTTTAATCAGCCCCAGCATTTT.

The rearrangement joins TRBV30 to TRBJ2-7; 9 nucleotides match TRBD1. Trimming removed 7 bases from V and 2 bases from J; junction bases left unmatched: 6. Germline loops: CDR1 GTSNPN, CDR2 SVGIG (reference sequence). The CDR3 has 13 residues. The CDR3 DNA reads TGTGCCTCCGGGACAGGGATTACCTACGAGCAGTACTTC. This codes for CASGTGITYEQYF. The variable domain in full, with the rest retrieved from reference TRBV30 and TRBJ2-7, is SQTIHQWPATLVQPVGSPLSLECTVEGTSNPNLYWYRQAAGRGLQLLFYSVGIGQISSEVPQNLSASRPQDRQFILSSKKLLLSDSGFYLCASGTGITYEQYFGPGTRLTVT.

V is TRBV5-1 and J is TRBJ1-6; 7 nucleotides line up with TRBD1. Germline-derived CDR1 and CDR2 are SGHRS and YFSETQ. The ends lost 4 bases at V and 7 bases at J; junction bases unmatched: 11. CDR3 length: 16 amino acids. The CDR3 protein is CASSPGDSRANSPLHF. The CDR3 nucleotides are TGCGCCAGCAGCCCTGGGGACAGCAGGGCCAATTCACCCCTCCACTTT. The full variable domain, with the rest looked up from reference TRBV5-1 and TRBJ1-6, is KAGVTQTPRYLIKTRGQQVTLSCSPISGHRSVSWYQQTPGQGLQFLFEYFSETQRNKGNFPGRFSGRQFSNSRSEMNVSTLELGDSALYLCASSPGDSRANSPLHFGNGTRLTVT.

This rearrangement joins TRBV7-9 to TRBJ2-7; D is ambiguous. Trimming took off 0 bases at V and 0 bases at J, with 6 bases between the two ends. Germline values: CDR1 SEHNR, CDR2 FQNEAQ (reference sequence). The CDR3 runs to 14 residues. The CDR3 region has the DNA TGTGCCAGCAGCTTAGCCCCTAGCTCCTACGAGCAGTACTTC. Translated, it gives CASSLAPSSYEQYF.

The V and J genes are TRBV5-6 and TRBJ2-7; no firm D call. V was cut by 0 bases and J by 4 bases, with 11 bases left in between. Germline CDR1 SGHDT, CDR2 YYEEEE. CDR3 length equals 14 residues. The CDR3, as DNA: TGTGCCAGCAGCTTGGTGAGAGCTGAATACGAGCAGTACTTC. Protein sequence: CASSLVRAEYEQYF.

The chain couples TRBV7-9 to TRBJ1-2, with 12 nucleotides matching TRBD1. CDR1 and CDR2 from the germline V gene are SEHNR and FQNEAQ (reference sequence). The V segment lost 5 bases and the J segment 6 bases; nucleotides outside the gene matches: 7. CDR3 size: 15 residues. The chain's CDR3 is CASSAGTGGHNGYTF. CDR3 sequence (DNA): TGTGCCAGCAGCGCCGGGACAGGGGGCCATAATGGCTACACCTTC.

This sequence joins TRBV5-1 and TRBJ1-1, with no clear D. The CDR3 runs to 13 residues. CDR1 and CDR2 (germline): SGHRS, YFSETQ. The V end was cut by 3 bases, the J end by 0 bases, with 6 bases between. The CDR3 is CASSSPVNTEAFF. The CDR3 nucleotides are TGCGCCAGCAGCTCGCCAGTGAACACTGAAGCTTTCTTT.

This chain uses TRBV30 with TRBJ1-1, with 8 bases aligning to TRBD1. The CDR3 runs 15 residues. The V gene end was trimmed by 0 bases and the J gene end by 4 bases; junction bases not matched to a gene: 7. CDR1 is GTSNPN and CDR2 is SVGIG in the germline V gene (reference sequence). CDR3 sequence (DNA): TGTGCCTGGAGTGTTTTTGGCAGGGGGCGCACTGAAGCTTTCTTT. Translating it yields CAWSVFGRGRTEAFF.

This CDR3 is CASSRGEPYEQYF. In nucleotides, the CDR3 is TGTGCCAGCAGTCGCGGGGAACCCTACGAGCAGTACTTC. The rearrangement links TRBV6-5 to TRBJ2-7; D may be TRBD2 (6 bases). The CDR3 runs to 13 residues. The germline V gene encodes CDR1 MNHEY and CDR2 SVGAGI. Trimming stripped 5 bases from V and 2 bases from J, with 10 bases between.

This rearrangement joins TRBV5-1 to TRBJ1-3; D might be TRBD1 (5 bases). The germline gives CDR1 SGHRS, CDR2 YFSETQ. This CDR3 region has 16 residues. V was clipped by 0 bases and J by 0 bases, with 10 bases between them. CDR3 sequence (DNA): TGCGCCAGCAGCTTGGGACAGACCAGCTCTGGAAACACCATATATTTT. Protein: CASSLGQTSSGNTIYF.

The chain's CDR3 is CASSQGWAYGYTF. CDR3 DNA sequence: TGTGCCAGCAGCCAGGGTTGGGCCTATGGCTACACCTTC. The J gene is TRBJ1-2, the V gene TRBV6-4, with TRBD1 as a possible D gene (5 bases). V lost 6 bases to trimming and J lost 4 bases, with 12 bases between them. The CDR3 sequence is 13 residues long. CDR1 and CDR2 from the germline V gene are MRHNA and SNTAGT.

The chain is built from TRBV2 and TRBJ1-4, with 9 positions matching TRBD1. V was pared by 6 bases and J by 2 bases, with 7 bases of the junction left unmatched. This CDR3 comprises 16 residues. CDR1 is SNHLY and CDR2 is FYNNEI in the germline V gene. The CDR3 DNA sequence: TGTGCCAGCAGGGCGGGACAGGGCACTACTAATGAAAAACTGTTTTTT. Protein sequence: CASRAGQGTTNEKLFF.